Below are 27 T cell receptor beta chains sequenced from a single sample in a study of blood T cell repertoires in COVID-19. Some clones are missing from TCRdb's copy, which holds only in-frame ones; the method was immunoSEQ multiplex PCR. The table lists roughly 400,000 clones, roughly 86% of them singletons. The sequencing sample was made of PBMCs or T cells enriched from blood (not recorded which). The receptors shown here come from a woman aged 25 to 39 who had recovered from COVID-19.

The CDR3 reads CASTRDPGTPEAFF. DNA of the CDR3: TGTGCCAGCACCCGAGACCCCGGGACACCTGAAGCTTTCTTT. The rearrangement uses TRBV28 and TRBJ1-1, with a weak D call TRBD1 (6 bases). Looked up from germline, CDR1 is MDHEN and CDR2 is SYDVKM. CDR3 length equals 14 residues. V lost 7 bases and J lost 6, with 18 bases in between.

This clone showed up just once. The V call is TRBV5-1, the J call TRBJ2-2, with D perhaps TRBD2 (6 bases). The CDR3 has 17 residues. Trimming pared 5 bases from V and 0 bases from J, leaving 17 bases between. Germline loops: CDR1 SGHRS, CDR2 YFSETQ. The CDR3 region is CASRPGALVTNTGELFF. CDR3 bases: TGCGCCAGCAGACCGGGAGCCCTAGTGACGAACACCGGGGAGCTGTTTTTT.

The chain uses TRBV6-5 and TRBJ2-1; 14 nucleotides match TRBD2. Germline CDR1 and CDR2: MNHEY and SVGAGI. This CDR3 has 14 amino acids. Trimming removed 6 bases from V and 8 bases from J; junction bases left unmatched: 3. The CDR3 DNA reads TGTGCCAGCAGCCCGGGACTAGCGGGAGATGAGCAGTTCTTC. This translates into CASSPGLAGDEQFF.

The chain recombines TRBV18 with TRBJ2-5, with 9 bases identical to TRBD1. CDR1 KGHSH and CDR2 LQKENI come from the germline V gene. V lost 2 bases and J lost 4; bases outside the gene matches: 8. The CDR3 contains 16 residues. The chain's CDR3 is CASSPTGTGFGETQYF. The CDR3 nucleotides are TGTGCCAGCTCACCAACCGGGACAGGGTTTGGAGAGACCCAGTACTTC.

V and J are TRBV5-1 and TRBJ2-3; a weak D match, TRBD1 (6 bases). CDR3 length: 13 amino acids. CDR1 is SGHRS, CDR2 YFSETQ, per germline. Trimming removed 6 bases at V and 13 bases at J, with 21 bases between. The CDR3 sequence is CASTETGHRPEYF. The DNA of the CDR3 is TGCGCCAGCACCGAGACGGGACACCGCCCGGAGTATTTT.

This sequence joins TRBV27 and TRBJ1-2, with D perhaps TRBD1 (6 bases). Germline CDR1 reads MNHEY; CDR2 reads SMNVEV (reference sequence). The CDR3 is 15 residues long. V dropped 3 bases and J dropped 4 bases, with 15 bases sitting between them. CDR3: CASSFRLGTRYGYTF. The CDR3 DNA reads as TGTGCCAGCAGTTTCCGACTTGGGACACGCTATGGCTACACCTTC.

The chain is built from TRBV7-3 and TRBJ1-2, with 7 bases identical to TRBD1. Losses at the gene ends were 6 bases for V and 3 bases for J; bases not matched to a gene: 7. The CDR3 runs to 14 residues. Germline V gene data show CDR1 as SGHTA and CDR2 as FQGTGA. CDR3: CASRELGTDYGYTF. In nucleotides, the CDR3 is TGTGCCAGCAGAGAATTGGGGACAGACTATGGCTACACCTTC.

J is TRBJ2-7 and V is TRBV7-2; TRBD2 agrees at 11 bases. In germline, CDR1 is SGHTA, CDR2 FQGNSA. The CDR3 contains 17 residues. The junction had 12 bases not matched to a gene; V was cut back by 5 bases and J by 3 bases. The CDR3 DNA reads TGTGCCAGCAGCCCACACACCACTAGCGGGGGCGTCTACGAGCAGTACTTC. It is translated as CASSPHTTSGGVYEQYF. Full variable domain (missing parts from reference TRBV7-2 and TRBJ2-7): GAGVSQSPSNKVTEKGKDVELRCDPISGHTALYWYRQSLGQGLEFLIYFQGNSAPDKSGLPSDRFSAERTGGSVSTLTIQRTQQEDSAVYLCASSPHTTSGGVYEQYFGPGTRLTVT.

The chain carries TRBV28 and TRBJ2-4; D is undetermined. Per germline, CDR1 MDHEN and CDR2 SYDVKM. CDR3 length: 11 amino acids. Trimming cost V 10 bases and J 8 bases, with 12 bases left between them. CDR3 sequence (DNA): TGTGCCACCACCGGTCGGGACATTCAGTACTTC. Residues: CATTGRDIQYF.

This clone was detected a few times. The rearrangement joins TRBV6-1 to TRBJ2-5, with 8 bases aligning to TRBD2. Unmatched junction bases numbered 7, after V lost 4 bases and J lost 0 bases. This CDR3 has 16 residues. CDR1 and CDR2 (germline): MNHNS, SASEGT. The CDR3 DNA is TGTGCCAGCAGTGTGTCTAGCGGGTCGTACCAAGAGACCCAGTACTTC. The encoded protein is CASSVSSGSYQETQYF.

V is TRBV3-1 (or the pseudogene TRBV3-2) and J is TRBJ1-2; tentatively, D is TRBD1 (5 bases). Trimming shortened V by 4 bases and J by 4 bases, and 19 bases separated the two germline ends. Germline V gene lookup returns CDR1 LGHDT and CDR2 YNNKEL (reference sequence). The CDR3 covers 16 residues. CDR3 sequence reads: CASSLLGVDRIYGYTF. The DNA for the CDR3 is TGTGCCAGCAGCCTCCTAGGGGTAGATAGAATCTATGGCTACACCTTC.

This chain connects TRBV15 to TRBJ2-3; 10 nucleotides line up with TRBD2. CDR1 and CDR2 (germline): LNHNV, YYDKDF (reference sequence). With 0 bases clipped from V and 2 bases from J, the junction kept 8 bases outside the gene matches. This CDR3 is 18 amino acids long. CDR3 amino acids: CATSRDGLAGAYTDTQYF. The CDR3 DNA sequence: TGTGCCACCAGCAGAGATGGCCTAGCGGGGGCCTACACAGATACGCAGTATTTT.

The chain joins TRBV11-3 to TRBJ2-1; 7 bases match TRBD1. V shed 2 bases, J shed 4 bases, and the junction held 5 bases outside the gene matches. CDR1 is SGHNT and CDR2 is YENEEA in the germline V gene. This CDR3 has 15 residues. The CDR3 DNA reads TGTGCCAGCAGCTTAAGGACAGGATTTTACAATGAGCAGTTCTTC. Its protein is CASSLRTGFYNEQFF.

The chain employs TRBV5-1 and TRBJ2-1; a possible D gene is TRBD2 (5 bases). V shed 1 base and J shed 8 bases, with 19 bases lying between them. This CDR3 spans 16 amino acids. From germline, CDR1 is SGHRS and CDR2 YFSETQ. The CDR3 DNA follows: TGCGCCAGCAGCTTGTCCCTTCTAGCAGAGGTAGATGAGCAGTTCTTC. It yields the protein CASSLSLLAEVDEQFF.

This chain joins TRBV4-2 and TRBJ1-3; a weak D match, TRBD1 (5 bases). Trimming removed 4 bases from V and 0 bases from J, with 31 bases in between. This CDR3 comprises 22 residues. Per the germline V gene, CDR1 is LGHNA and CDR2 is YNFKEQ. The CDR3 spells CASSLHEEYRPYSKSSGNTIYF. CDR3 in DNA: TGTGCCAGCAGCCTCCACGAGGAATACAGGCCGTATTCGAAGAGCTCTGGAAACACCATATATTTT.

This clone showed up just once. V is TRBV3-1 (or the pseudogene TRBV3-2) and J is TRBJ2-2, with D tentatively TRBD1 (5 bases). This CDR3 comprises 14 residues. The germline CDR1 and CDR2 sequences are LGHDT and YNNKEL (reference sequence). Trimming shortened V by 6 bases and J by 0 bases, and 8 bases separated the two germline ends. The CDR3 region has the DNA TGTGCCAGCAGACAGGAACCGAACACCGGGGAGCTGTTTTTT. This sequence encodes CASRQEPNTGELFF.

The rearrangement links TRBV19 to TRBJ2-2, with D possibly matching TRBD2 (5 bases). This CDR3 contains 15 residues. Per the germline V gene, CDR1 is LNHDA and CDR2 is SQIVND (reference sequence). The V end was cut by 2 bases, the J end by 2 bases, with 9 bases between. The CDR3 spells CASSIIATNTGELFF. CDR3 DNA: TGTGCCAGTAGTATAATAGCGACCAACACCGGGGAGCTGTTTTTT.

The rearrangement uses TRBV7-6 and TRBJ1-4; 8 nucleotides match TRBD1. This CDR3 comprises 14 residues. CDR1 SGHVS and CDR2 FNYEAQ come from the germline V gene. Trimming at V came to 4 bases and at J to 8 bases, leaving 6 bases not matched to a gene. The CDR3 coding sequence is TGTGCCAGCAGCTCCAGGGGGCGCGACGAAAAACTGTTTTTT. Translating it yields CASSSRGRDEKLFF.

V and J are TRBV7-2 and TRBJ1-1; 7 bases fit TRBD1. Germline CDR1 and CDR2: SGHTA and FQGNSA. The CDR3 spans 15 residues. Germline trimming cut 8 bases from V and 4 bases from J; bases unmatched to any gene: 13. The CDR3 bases are TGTGCCAGCTCCTACGGGAGGGGGCTTATCACTGAAGCTTTCTTT. As protein: CASSYGRGLITEAFF.

CDR3 in amino acids: CASSWGDRLAYGYTF. DNA for the CDR3: TGTGCCAGCAGCTGGGGGGACAGACTGGCCTATGGCTACACCTTC. The V and J genes are TRBV6-6 and TRBJ1-2; 7 bases agree with TRBD1. Germline CDR1 and CDR2: MNHNY and SVGAGI (reference sequence). The CDR3 length is 15 residues. V shed 6 bases, J shed 4 bases, and the junction held 11 bases outside the gene matches.

This chain links TRBV5-8 with TRBJ2-7; 8 bases map to TRBD2. J was trimmed by 4 bases and V by 0 bases; bases with no gene match: 6. CDR1 is SGHTS and CDR2 is YDEGEE in the germline V gene. CDR3 length: 15 amino acids. The CDR3 nucleotides read TGTGCCAGCAGCTTGGCGGGACTAGACCGTTACGAGCAGTACTTC. It yields the protein CASSLAGLDRYEQYF.

The chain employs TRBV5-8 and TRBJ2-7; 8 nucleotides match TRBD2. V gave up 1 base and J gave up 1 base; unmatched junction bases: 10. CDR3 size: 17 residues. Germline CDR1 is SGHTS and CDR2 is YDEGEE. CDR3 coding DNA: TGTGCCAGCAGCTTGATTTTTCGGGCGGGAGGATCCTACGAGCAGTACTTC. It yields the protein CASSLIFRAGGSYEQYF.

This clone has more than one count but fewer than ten. This rearrangement joins TRBV4-2 to TRBJ1-3; no reliable D call. Germline V gene lookup returns CDR1 LGHNA and CDR2 YNFKEQ. Between the trimmed V and J ends, which lost 1 base and 0 bases, there was a span of 10 bases. The CDR3 extends over 16 amino acids. The CDR3 sequence: CASSQVHGDSGNTIYF. CDR3 in DNA: TGTGCCAGCAGCCAAGTGCACGGAGACTCTGGAAACACCATATATTTT.

The chain is built from TRBV4-1 and TRBJ2-4; the match to TRBD2 covers 14 bases. The junction had 5 bases not matched to a gene; V was cut back by 1 base and J by 9 bases. Germline CDR1 and CDR2: MGHRA and YSYEKL. This CDR3 has 16 residues. CDR3 sequence (DNA): TGCGCCAGCAGCCAAGGACTAGCGGGGGGGTCGCGCATTCAGTACTTC. It yields the protein CASSQGLAGGSRIQYF.

CDR3 DNA sequence: TGTGCCAGCAGCTTAGGGAGTAATGCTAGCGGCACCTCCTACAATGAGCAGTTCTTC. Its translation is CASSLGSNASGTSYNEQFF. The gene calls are TRBV7-9 and TRBJ2-1; TRBD2 matches 7 bases. The CDR3 covers 19 residues. V lost 1 base to trimming and J lost 0 bases; unmatched junction nucleotides: 12. Germline CDR1 is SEHNR and CDR2 is FQNEAQ (reference sequence).

The rearrangement links TRBV21-1 to TRBJ2-7; TRBD2, the table's D call, lacks a check against the DNA. TRBV21-1 represents a pseudogene. The CDR3 extends over 18 amino acids. The CDR3 DNA reads as TGTGCCAGCAGCAAAGAGCCTCGTCGACTAGCGGGGCCTTACGAGCAGTACTTC. Translating it yields CASSKEPRRLAGPYEQYF.

The CDR3 region is CSSSINYGYTF. Written as DNA, the CDR3 is TGCAGTTCCAGTATTAACTATGGCTACACCTTC. The chain uses TRBV20-1 and TRBJ1-2, with no clear D. The germline V gene has CDR1 DFQATT and CDR2 SNEGSKA (reference sequence). CDR3 size: 11 residues. The V end lost 8 bases, the J end lost 1 base, and 8 bases lay between the germline ends.